These 10 T cell receptor beta chains came from one sample sequenced in a study of cytomegalovirus exposure and HLA in healthy donors. TCRdb's table, derived via immunoSEQ multiplex PCR, lists solely in-frame clones and lacks some. The repertoire holds over 100,000 clones, with roughly 90% as singletons. Sequenced sample: PBMCs. The receptors stem from a woman under 30 in good health and CMV-seronegative.

This clone showed up just a few times. The V gene is TRBV30, the J gene TRBJ1-2; D possibly corresponds to TRBD1 (5 bases). The germline V and J ends were trimmed by 3 bases and 7 bases, with 12 bases remaining between them. This CDR3 contains 12 residues. Germline CDR1 GTSNPN, CDR2 SVGIG (reference sequence). As DNA, the CDR3 is TGTGCCTGGAGCGGGGGAGGCGGTGGCTACACCTTC. It is translated as CAWSGGGGGYTF.

The chain carries TRBV4-2 and TRBJ2-1, with TRBD2 matching over 14 bases. The CDR3 spans 15 residues. In germline, CDR1 is LGHNA, CDR2 YNFKEQ. The V segment lost 4 bases and the J segment 7 bases; nucleotides outside the gene matches: 3. The CDR3 DNA follows: TGTGCCAGCAGCCGACTAGCGGGAGGGCCAAATGAGCAGTTCTTC. Its protein product is CASSRLAGGPNEQFF.

Of note for this clone: At one of its ends the junction is not consistent with the germline gene, which may arise from a read error. The V and J genes are TRBV28 and TRBJ2-3, with 14 nucleotides matching TRBD2. The CDR3 loop spans 13 amino acids. CDR1 and CDR2 from the germline V gene are MDHEN and SYDVKM. The CDR3 nucleotides read TGTGCCAGCAGTTTTCTCCGGACTAGCGGGAGGCTATGG. It is translated as CASSFLRTSGRLW.

Concerning this clone: A much larger clone is a single base away; this may be a read error. The chain is built from TRBV6-6 and TRBJ2-3; 7 nucleotides align to TRBD1. Germline V lookup: CDR1 MNHNY, CDR2 SVGAGI (reference sequence). Trimming took 5 bases from V and 1 from J; bases not matched to a gene: 0. This CDR3 contains 13 residues. CDR3 residues: CASSDRGTDTQYF. The CDR3 DNA reads TGTGCCAGCAGTGACAGGGGCACAGATACGCAGTATTTT.

Only a few counts were recorded for this clone. This sequence joins TRBV18 and TRBJ1-4; D is possibly TRBD1 (5 bases). Germline CDR1 reads KGHSH; CDR2 reads LQKENI. The CDR3 is 13 amino acids. Between the trimmed V and J ends, which lost 3 bases and 10 bases, there was a span of 12 bases. The DNA for the CDR3 is TGTGCCAGCTCACCGAGCGAACAGGCAAAACTGTTTTTT. It encodes CASSPSEQAKLFF.

This chain links TRBV6-5 with TRBJ2-7; tentative D call: TRBD1 (5 bases). The V end lost 5 bases, the J end lost 3 bases, and 5 bases lay between the germline ends. Germline CDR1 reads MNHEY; CDR2 reads SVGAGI. The length of the CDR3 is 11 residues. CDR3 DNA: TGTGCCAGCAGTGACAGCTACGAGCAGTACTTC. Translation gives CASSDSYEQYF.

The J gene is TRBJ1-5, the V gene TRBV19; 7 positions agree with TRBD1. The CDR3 contains 13 residues. V lost 5 bases and J lost 4; bases outside the gene matches: 2. Germline V gene data show CDR1 as LNHDA and CDR2 as SQIVND (reference sequence). Written as DNA, the CDR3 is TGTGCCAGTAGTTTACAGGGGAATCAGCCCCAGCATTTT. Its protein product is CASSLQGNQPQHF.

The chain links TRBV5-4 to TRBJ1-6; 9 bases line up with TRBD1. The V gene end was trimmed by 0 bases and the J gene end by 5 bases; junction bases not matched to a gene: 3. The germline V gene has CDR1 SGHNT and CDR2 YYREEE (reference sequence). The CDR3 covers 16 residues. The CDR3 coding sequence is TGTGCCAGCAGCTTGGGGCGACAGGGGGATAATTCACCCCTCCACTTT. This encodes CASSLGRQGDNSPLHF.

The V and J genes are TRBV5-1 and TRBJ2-1; TRBD1 aligns across 7 bases. The CDR3 is 13 residues long. The germline V gene encodes CDR1 SGHRS and CDR2 YFSETQ. V lost 3 bases, J lost 4 bases, and 1 base stayed unmatched. The CDR3 coding sequence is TGCGCCAGCAGCTCGGGACAGTACAATGAGCAGTTCTTC. It specifies CASSSGQYNEQFF.

V usage is TRBV5-1 and J usage is TRBJ1-6; D is uncertain. The ends were cut back, 0 bases at V and 9 bases at J, with 13 bases in the middle. Germline V gene sequence: CDR1 SGHRS, CDR2 YFSETQ. The CDR3 spans 15 residues. The CDR3 DNA follows: TGCGCCAGCAGCTTGGGGGTCCAGACGGGTTCACCCCTCCACTTT. Translating it yields CASSLGVQTGSPLHF.